This T cell receptor (beta chain) was sequenced in a study of Graves' ophthalmopathy and Graves' hyperthyroidism. Study results and caveats: Most thyroid clonotypes with frequency above 0.001 were detected in blood too. The model's ophthalmopathy progression predictions had approximately 69% sensitivity and over 72% specificity. Separation of ophthalmopathy from stable hyperthyroidism was achieved by a 13-signature model, at approximately 88% sensitivity and 81.08% specificity.

This clonotype was counted a few times. Its antigen is not known. Amplifying from RNA transcripts, the study obtained TCR beta CDR3 regions. First-round RT-PCR used HTBI primers; second-round multiplex PCR followed. TCRdb redid the calling of the multiplex PCR reads with MiXCR, one entry per CDR3 protein. The top ten hold around 10% of the sample, which has about 1.2 million distinct CDR3 sequences, about 38% seen once. The sequenced sample consisted of peripheral blood or thyroid tissue (not recorded which). The sequence was obtained from an adult man with Graves' hyperthyroidism.

This chain's CDR3 is CAVLDRGNTEAFF. CDR3 sequence (DNA): TGTGCCGTCCTTGACAGGGGGAACACTGAAGCTTTCTTT. J is TRBJ1-1 and V is TRBV10-3; 8 nucleotides agree with TRBD1. CDR1 ENHRY and CDR2 SYGVKD come from the germline V gene. The V gene end was trimmed by 11 bases and the J gene end by 1 base; junction bases not matched to a gene: 6. The CDR3 totals 13 residues.